Included here is one TCR beta chain sequence, with context. The antigen remains unidentified. This specimen comes from a study of PD-1 blockade in classical Hodgkin lymphoma. Regarding the study as a whole: Patients who initiated nivolumab within 1 year of ASCT were excluded.

The table came from immunoSEQ multiplex PCR; TCRdb's copy has only in-frame clones and leaves some out. The profile shows about 39,000 clones, around nine tenths of them singletons. All patients experienced relapse after autologous stem cell transplantation, and brentuximab vedotin exposure was variable. The CDR3 runs 15 residues. The junction had 7 bases not matched to a gene; V was cut back by 3 bases and J by 5 bases. CDR1 is MGHRA, CDR2 YSYEKL, per germline. Sequenced material: peripheral blood mononuclear cells (PBMCs), taken at baseline. The TCR originated in a human donor with classical Hodgkin lymphoma. This chain uses TRBV4-1 with TRBJ2-1; TRBD2 aligns across 7 bases. CDR3 loop: CASSHTSALNNEQFF. The CDR3 bases are TGCGCCAGCAGCCATACTAGCGCATTAAACAATGAGCAGTTCTTC.